The T cell receptor (beta chain) under discussion was sequenced for a study of blood T cell repertoires in COVID-19. Study as a whole: Samples came from the United States, Italy and Spain, spanning acute and convalescent COVID-19.

This CDR3 contains 18 residues. With V trimmed by 7 bases and J by 0 bases, 12 bases remained unmatched. Per the germline V gene, CDR1 is SGHNT and CDR2 is YENEEA. Those enrolled, adults aged 18 to 89 years, came from around 25 US areas. Self-reported history from a screening survey and questionnaire set each donor's cohort. The table came from immunoSEQ multiplex PCR; TCRdb's copy has only in-frame clones and leaves some out. The top ten clones hold roughly 2.9% of a sample with some 320,000 clones, roughly 86% of them seen once. A single count supports this clone. The V and J genes are TRBV11-3 and TRBJ2-6; 7 bases map to TRBD1. Sequenced sample: PBMCs or T cells enriched from blood (not recorded which). The source is a woman aged 50 to 60 who had been exposed to COVID-19. DNA of the CDR3: TGTGCCAGCACCAAGAAAGACAGGGCCCGCTCTGGGGCCAACGTCCTGACTTTC. The encoded protein is CASTKKDRARSGANVLTF.